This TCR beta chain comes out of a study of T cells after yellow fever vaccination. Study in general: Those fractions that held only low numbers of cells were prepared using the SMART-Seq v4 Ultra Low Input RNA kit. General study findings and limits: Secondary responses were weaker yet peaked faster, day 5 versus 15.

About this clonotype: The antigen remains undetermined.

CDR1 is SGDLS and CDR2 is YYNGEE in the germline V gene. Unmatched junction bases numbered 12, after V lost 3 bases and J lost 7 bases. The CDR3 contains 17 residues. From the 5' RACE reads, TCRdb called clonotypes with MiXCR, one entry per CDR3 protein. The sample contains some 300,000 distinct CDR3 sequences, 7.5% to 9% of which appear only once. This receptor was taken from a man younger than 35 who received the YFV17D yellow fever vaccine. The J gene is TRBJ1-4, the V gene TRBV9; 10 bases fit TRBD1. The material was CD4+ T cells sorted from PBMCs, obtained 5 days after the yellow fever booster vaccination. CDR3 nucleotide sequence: TGTGCCAGCAGCGCCCGGGACAGGGGTCATATCGGTGAAAAACTGTTTTTT. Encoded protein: CASSARDRGHIGEKLFF. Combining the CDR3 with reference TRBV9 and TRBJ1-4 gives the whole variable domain DSGVTQTPKHLITATGQRVTLRCSPRSGDLSVYWYQQSLDQGLQFLIQYYNGEERAKGNILERFSAQQFPDLHSELNLSSLELGDSALYFCASSARDRGHIGEKLFFGSGTQLSVL.